This TCR beta chain was recorded in a study of T cells in Graves' hyperthyroidism and ophthalmopathy. There were TCR beta CDR3 regions amplified from RNA transcripts. The HTBI primer set drove a first-round RT-PCR of the TCR CDR3. One entry per CDR3 protein, called by TCRdb with MiXCR from the multiplex PCR reads. The table records under 400,000 distinct CDR3 sequences, roughly 25% of them present only once. Germline V CDR1 and CDR2: KGHDR, SFDVKD. This CDR3 spans 15 amino acids. V was pared by 1 base and J by 5 bases, with 11 bases between. Worth noting for this clonotype: Its antigen remains unidentified.

Study results and caveats: In the blood, most expanded thyroid clonotypes above 0.001 appeared as well.

This TCR derives from a man aged 50 to 60 with Graves' hyperthyroidism. The sample consisted of blood. The chain employs TRBV24-1 and TRBJ2-1; TRBD1 might be the D (6 bases). The CDR3 is CATSDFPGHNNEQFF. CDR3 nucleotide sequence: TGTGCCACCAGTGATTTTCCGGGACATAACAATGAGCAGTTCTTC.